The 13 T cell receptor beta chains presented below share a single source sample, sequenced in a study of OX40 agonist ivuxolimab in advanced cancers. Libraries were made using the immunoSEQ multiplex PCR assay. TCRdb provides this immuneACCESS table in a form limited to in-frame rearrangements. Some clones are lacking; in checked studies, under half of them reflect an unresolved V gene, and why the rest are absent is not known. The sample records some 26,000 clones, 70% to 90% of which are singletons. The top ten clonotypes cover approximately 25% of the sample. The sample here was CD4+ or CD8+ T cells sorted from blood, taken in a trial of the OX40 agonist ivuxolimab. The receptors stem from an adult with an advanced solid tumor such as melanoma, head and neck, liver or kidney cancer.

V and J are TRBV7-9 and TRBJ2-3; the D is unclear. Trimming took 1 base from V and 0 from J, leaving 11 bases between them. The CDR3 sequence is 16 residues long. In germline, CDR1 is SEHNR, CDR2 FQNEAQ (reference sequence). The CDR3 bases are TGTGCCAGCAGCTTAGTAAGGTTGGGCAGCACAGATACGCAGTATTTT. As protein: CASSLVRLGSTDTQYF.

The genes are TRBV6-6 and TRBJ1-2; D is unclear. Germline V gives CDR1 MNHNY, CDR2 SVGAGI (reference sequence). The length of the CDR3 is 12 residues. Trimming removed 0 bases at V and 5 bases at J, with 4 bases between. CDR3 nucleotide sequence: TGTGCCAGCAGTTACTCATCTTATGGCTACACCTTC. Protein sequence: CASSYSSYGYTF.

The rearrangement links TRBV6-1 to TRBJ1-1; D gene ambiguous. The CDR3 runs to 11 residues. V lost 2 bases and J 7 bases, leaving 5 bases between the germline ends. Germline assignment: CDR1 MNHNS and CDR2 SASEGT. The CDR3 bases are TGTGCCAGCAGTGAATGGGGTGAAGCTTTCTTT. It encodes CASSEWGEAFF.

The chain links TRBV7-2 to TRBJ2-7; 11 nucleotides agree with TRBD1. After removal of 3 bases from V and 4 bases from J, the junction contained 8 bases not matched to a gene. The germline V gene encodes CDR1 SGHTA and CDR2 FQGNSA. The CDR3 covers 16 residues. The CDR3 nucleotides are TGTGCCAGCAGCTTGGCCGGGACAGGGGGTTGGTACGAGCAGTACTTC. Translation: CASSLAGTGGWYEQYF.

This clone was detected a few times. The DNA for the CDR3 is TGTGCCAGCAGTTCACAGGGGTGGAATTCACCCCTCCACTTT. This translates into CASSSQGWNSPLHF. This chain uses TRBV28 with TRBJ1-6; the match to TRBD1 covers 7 bases. This CDR3 contains 14 residues. V dropped 4 bases and J dropped 7; count of bases not matched to a gene: 4. Looked up from germline, CDR1 is MDHEN and CDR2 is SYDVKM.

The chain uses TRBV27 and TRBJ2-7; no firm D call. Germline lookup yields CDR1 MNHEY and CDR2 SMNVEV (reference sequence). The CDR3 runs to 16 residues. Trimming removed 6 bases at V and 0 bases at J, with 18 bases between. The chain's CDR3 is CASSSLVGRISYEQYF. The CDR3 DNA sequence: TGTGCCAGCAGCTCTTTGGTGGGCAGGATCTCCTACGAGCAGTACTTC.

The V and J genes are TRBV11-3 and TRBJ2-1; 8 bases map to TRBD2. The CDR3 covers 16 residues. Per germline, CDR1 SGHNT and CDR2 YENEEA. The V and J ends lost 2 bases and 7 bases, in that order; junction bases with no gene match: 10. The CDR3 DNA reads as TGTGCCAGCAGCTTAATGACGTTAGCGGGACCAAATGAGCAGTTCTTC. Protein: CASSLMTLAGPNEQFF. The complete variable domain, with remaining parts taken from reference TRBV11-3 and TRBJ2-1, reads EAGVVQSPRYKIIEKKQPVAFWCNPISGHNTLYWYLQNLGQGPELLIRYENEEAVDDSQLPKDRFSAERLKGVDSTLKIQPAELGDSAVYLCASSLMTLAGPNEQFFGPGTRLTVL.

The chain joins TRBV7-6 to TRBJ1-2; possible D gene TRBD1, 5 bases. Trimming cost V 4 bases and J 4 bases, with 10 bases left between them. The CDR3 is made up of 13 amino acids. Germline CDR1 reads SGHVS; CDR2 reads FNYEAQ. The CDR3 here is CASSWGESYGYTF. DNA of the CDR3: TGTGCCAGCAGCTGGGGGGAGAGCTATGGCTACACCTTC.

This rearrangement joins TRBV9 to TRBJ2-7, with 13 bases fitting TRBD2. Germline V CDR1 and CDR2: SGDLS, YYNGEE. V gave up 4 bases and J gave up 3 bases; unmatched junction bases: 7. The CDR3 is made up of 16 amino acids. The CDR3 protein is CASSPRRLAGGYEQYF. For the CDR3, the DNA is TGTGCCAGCAGCCCCCGGAGACTAGCGGGGGGCTACGAGCAGTACTTC.

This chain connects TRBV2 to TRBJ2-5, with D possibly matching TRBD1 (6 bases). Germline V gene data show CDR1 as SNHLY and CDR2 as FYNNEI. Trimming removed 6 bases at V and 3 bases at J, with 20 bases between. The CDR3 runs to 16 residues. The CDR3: CASRQWDTLREETQYF. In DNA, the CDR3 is TGTGCCAGCAGACAATGGGACACGCTAAGGGAAGAGACCCAGTACTTC.

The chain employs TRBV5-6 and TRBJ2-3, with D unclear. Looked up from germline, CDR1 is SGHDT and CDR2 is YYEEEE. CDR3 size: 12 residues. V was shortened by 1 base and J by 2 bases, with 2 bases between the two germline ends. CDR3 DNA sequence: TGTGCCAGCAGCTTGTCCACAGATACGCAGTATTTT. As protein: CASSLSTDTQYF.

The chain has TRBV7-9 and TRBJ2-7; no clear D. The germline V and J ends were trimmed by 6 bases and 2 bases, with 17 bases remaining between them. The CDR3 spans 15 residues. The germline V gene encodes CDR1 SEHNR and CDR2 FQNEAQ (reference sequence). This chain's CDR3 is CASSPPTQATYEQYF. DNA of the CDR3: TGTGCCAGCAGTCCACCCACGCAGGCTACCTACGAGCAGTACTTC.

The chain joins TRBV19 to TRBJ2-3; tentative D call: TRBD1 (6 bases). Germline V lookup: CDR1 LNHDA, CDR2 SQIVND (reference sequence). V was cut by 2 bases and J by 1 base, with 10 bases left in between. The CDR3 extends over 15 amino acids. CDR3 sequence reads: CASSIKGGGTDTQYF. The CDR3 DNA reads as TGTGCCAGTAGTATAAAAGGGGGAGGCACAGATACGCAGTATTTT.